A single TCR beta chain is shown here with its context. Its target is not known. Repertoires were generated with immunoSEQ multiplex PCR, while TCRdb's copy carries only in-frame clones and drops some. The sample contains tens of thousands of clones, around 87% of which appear only once. Trimming cost V 3 bases and J 6 bases; bases outside gene matches: 16. The CDR3 covers 18 residues. Germline V lookup: CDR1 SGHKS, CDR2 YYEKEE (reference sequence). The data are from a study of OX40 agonist ivuxolimab in advanced cancers. Overall study context: Three patients, one with hepatocellular carcinoma and two with cutaneous melanoma, achieved partial responses. Points from the study as a whole: At 0.1 to 3.0 mg/kg, clonal expansion of CD4+ and CD8+ blood T cells had occurred by week 6.

The J gene is TRBJ1-4, the V gene TRBV5-5, with 8 bases lining up with TRBD1. The receptor was isolated from an adult with an advanced solid tumor such as melanoma, head and neck, liver or kidney cancer. This material consisted of CD4+ or CD8+ T cells sorted from blood, taken in a trial of the OX40 agonist ivuxolimab. Here the CDR3 reads CASSSYLPLQGAHEKLFF. As DNA, the CDR3 is TGTGCCAGCAGCTCCTATTTACCCCTTCAGGGGGCGCATGAAAAACTGTTTTTT.